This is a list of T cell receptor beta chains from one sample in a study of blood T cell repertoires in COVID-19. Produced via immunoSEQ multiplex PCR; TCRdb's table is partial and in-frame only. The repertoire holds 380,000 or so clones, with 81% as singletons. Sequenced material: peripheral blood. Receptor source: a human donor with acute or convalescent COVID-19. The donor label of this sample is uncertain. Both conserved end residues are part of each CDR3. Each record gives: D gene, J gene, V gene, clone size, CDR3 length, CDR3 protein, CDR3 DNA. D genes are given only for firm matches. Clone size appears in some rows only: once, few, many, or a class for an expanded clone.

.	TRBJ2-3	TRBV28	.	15	CASSSRGAGPDTQYF	TGTGCCAGCAGCTCTCGGGGGGCCGGCCCAGATACGCAGTATTTT
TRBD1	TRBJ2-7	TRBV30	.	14	CAWSGNRGYYEQYF	TGTGCCTGGAGTGGAAACAGGGGGTACTACGAGCAGTACTTC
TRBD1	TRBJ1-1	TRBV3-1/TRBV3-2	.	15	CASSPLTGLRTEAFF	TGTGCCAGCAGCCCTCTGACAGGGCTCCGCACTGAAGCTTTCTTT
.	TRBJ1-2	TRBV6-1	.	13	CASSEAWRSGYTF	TGTGCCAGCAGTGAAGCGTGGAGATCTGGCTACACCTTC
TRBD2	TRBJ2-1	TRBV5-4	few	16	CASSSGLAGVSNEQFF	TGTGCCAGCAGCTCGGGACTAGCGGGAGTCTCCAATGAGCAGTTCTTC
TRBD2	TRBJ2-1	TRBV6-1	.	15	CASSEHGLAGNEQFF	TGTGCCAGCAGTGAACACGGACTAGCCGGCAATGAGCAGTTCTTC
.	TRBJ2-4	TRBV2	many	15	CASSEEQGFKNIQYF	TGTGCCAGCAGTGAAGAACAGGGTTTCAAAAACATTCAGTACTTC
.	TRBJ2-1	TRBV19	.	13	CASSSGAAYQQFF	TGTGCCAGTAGTAGCGGGGCGGCTTACCAGCAGTTCTTC
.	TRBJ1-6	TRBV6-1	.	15	CASSEVGRANSPLHF	TGTGCCAGCAGTGAAGTAGGCAGGGCGAATTCACCCCTCCACTTT
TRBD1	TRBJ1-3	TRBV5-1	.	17	CASSPQGRPTSGNTIYF	TGCGCCAGCAGCCCACAGGGGAGGCCTACTTCTGGAAACACCATATATTTT